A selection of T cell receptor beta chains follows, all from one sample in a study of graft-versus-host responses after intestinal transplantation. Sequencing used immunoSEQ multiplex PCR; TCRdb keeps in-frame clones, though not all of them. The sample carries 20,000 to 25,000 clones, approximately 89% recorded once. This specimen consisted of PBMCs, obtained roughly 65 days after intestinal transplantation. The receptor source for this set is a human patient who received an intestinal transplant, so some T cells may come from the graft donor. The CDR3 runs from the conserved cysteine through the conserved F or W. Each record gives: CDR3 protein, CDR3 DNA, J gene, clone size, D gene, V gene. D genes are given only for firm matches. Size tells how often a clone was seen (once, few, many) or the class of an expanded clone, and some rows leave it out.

CDR3aa: CSVWAVDDEQFF; CDR3nt: TGCAGCGTTTGGGCCGTTGATGATGAGCAGTTCTTC; j_gene: TRBJ2-1; abundance: -; d_gene: -; v_gene: TRBV29-1
CDR3aa: CASSFPPNEQFF; CDR3nt: TGTGCCAGCAGCTTTCCCCCCAATGAGCAGTTCTTC; j_gene: TRBJ2-1; abundance: -; d_gene: -; v_gene: TRBV7-9
CDR3aa: CASSEGFAEAFF; CDR3nt: TGTGCCAGTAGTGAAGGGTTCGCTGAAGCTTTCTTT; j_gene: TRBJ1-1; abundance: -; d_gene: -; v_gene: TRBV19
CDR3aa: CASSQARERQKLFF; CDR3nt: TGCGCCAGCAGCCAAGCCCGGGAGCGGCAAAAACTGTTTTTT; j_gene: TRBJ1-4; abundance: -; d_gene: -; v_gene: TRBV4-1
CDR3aa: CASSLDGQEVGTDTQYF; CDR3nt: TGTGCCAGCAGCCTGGACGGACAGGAGGTAGGCACAGATACGCAGTATTTT; j_gene: TRBJ2-3; abundance: -; d_gene: TRBD1; v_gene: TRBV5-6
CDR3aa: CASREDITYEQYF; CDR3nt: TGTGCCAGCAGAGAGGACATCACCTACGAGCAGTACTTC; j_gene: TRBJ2-7; abundance: -; d_gene: -; v_gene: TRBV27
CDR3aa: CASSLDRGAGPFWEKLFF; CDR3nt: TGTGCCAGCAGCCTAGATCGGGGGGCAGGGCCGTTTTGGGAAAAACTGTTTTTT; j_gene: TRBJ1-4; abundance: -; d_gene: -; v_gene: TRBV11-3
CDR3aa: CASSQGNSYEQYF; CDR3nt: TGTGCCAGCAGCCAAGGGAACTCCTACGAGCAGTACTTC; j_gene: TRBJ2-7; abundance: -; d_gene: -; v_gene: TRBV7-2
CDR3aa: CASSQGTAYSYEQYF; CDR3nt: TGCGCCAGCAGCCAAGGAACAGCGTACTCCTACGAGCAGTACTTC; j_gene: TRBJ2-7; abundance: -; d_gene: -; v_gene: TRBV4-3
CDR3aa: CASRLSRGGFTGELFF; CDR3nt: TGTGCCAGCAGATTAAGTCGAGGGGGCTTCACCGGGGAGCTGTTTTTT; j_gene: TRBJ2-2; abundance: -; d_gene: TRBD1; v_gene: TRBV25-1
CDR3aa: CASSRDRAYEQYF; CDR3nt: TGTGCCAGCAGCCGTGACCGCGCCTACGAGCAGTACTTC; j_gene: TRBJ2-7; abundance: -; d_gene: -; v_gene: TRBV7-8
CDR3aa: CASSYDRAINYGYTF; CDR3nt: TGTGCCAGCAGCTACGACAGGGCGATTAACTATGGCTACACCTTC; j_gene: TRBJ1-2; abundance: -; d_gene: TRBD1; v_gene: TRBV7-9
CDR3aa: CASSQENGPSGGNEQFF; CDR3nt: TGTGCCAGCAGCCAAGAGAACGGGCCTAGCGGGGGCAATGAGCAGTTCTTC; j_gene: TRBJ2-1; abundance: -; d_gene: TRBD2; v_gene: TRBV4-2
CDR3aa: CASMGGGADTQYF; CDR3nt: TGCGCCAGCATGGGCGGGGGGGCAGATACGCAGTATTTT; j_gene: TRBJ2-3; abundance: -; d_gene: TRBD2; v_gene: TRBV4-1
CDR3aa: CASTGQGAYNEQFF; CDR3nt: TGTGCCAGCACCGGACAGGGGGCCTACAATGAGCAGTTCTTC; j_gene: TRBJ2-1; abundance: few; d_gene: TRBD1; v_gene: TRBV2
CDR3aa: CSVTQGNEQYF; CDR3nt: TGCAGCGTTACACAGGGTAACGAGCAGTACTTC; j_gene: TRBJ2-7; abundance: -; d_gene: -; v_gene: TRBV29-1
CDR3aa: CASSGETQYF; CDR3nt: TGTGCCAGCAGCGGAGAGACCCAGTACTTC; j_gene: TRBJ2-5; abundance: -; d_gene: -; v_gene: TRBV11-2
CDR3aa: CASSETNRDTAPLHF; CDR3nt: TGTGCCAGCAGTGAAACAAACCGGGACACCGCACCCCTCCACTTT; j_gene: TRBJ1-6; abundance: -; d_gene: -; v_gene: TRBV6-1
CDR3aa: CASRGEWSSYNSPLHF; CDR3nt: TGTGCCAGCCGGGGTGAGTGGAGCTCCTATAATTCACCCCTCCACTTT; j_gene: TRBJ1-6; abundance: -; d_gene: -; v_gene: TRBV27
CDR3aa: CASTLSTDNTEAFF; CDR3nt: TGTGCCAGCACTTTGTCGACAGACAACACTGAAGCTTTCTTT; j_gene: TRBJ1-1; abundance: -; d_gene: -; v_gene: TRBV9
CDR3aa: CASSLAGGGYEQYF; CDR3nt: TGTGCCAGCAGCTTAGCAGGGGGGGGCTACGAGCAGTACTTC; j_gene: TRBJ2-7; abundance: -; d_gene: -; v_gene: TRBV7-2
CDR3aa: CASSLSVPPRGGDSTDTQYF; CDR3nt: TGTGCCAGCAGTTTATCGGTCCCCCCCCGGGGAGGGGATAGTACAGATACGCAGTATTTT; j_gene: TRBJ2-3; abundance: -; d_gene: TRBD2; v_gene: TRBV27
CDR3aa: CASSTGTTSTDTQYF; CDR3nt: TGTGCCAGCAGTACCGGGACAACTAGCACAGATACGCAGTATTTT; j_gene: TRBJ2-3; abundance: -; d_gene: -; v_gene: TRBV27
CDR3aa: CASSYSNKPEAFF; CDR3nt: TGTGCCAGCAGTTACTCGAACAAGCCTGAAGCTTTCTTT; j_gene: TRBJ1-1; abundance: -; d_gene: -; v_gene: TRBV6-5
CDR3aa: CASSLALAGAGNTIYF; CDR3nt: TGTGCCAGCAGCTTAGCGCTGGCGGGGGCTGGAAACACCATATATTTT; j_gene: TRBJ1-3; abundance: -; d_gene: -; v_gene: TRBV7-2
CDR3aa: CASSQGQGARNTIYF; CDR3nt: TGCGCCAGCAGCCAGGGACAGGGGGCGCGAAACACCATATATTTT; j_gene: TRBJ1-3; abundance: -; d_gene: TRBD1; v_gene: TRBV4-1
CDR3aa: CTSSLASRQGNYEQYF; CDR3nt: TGTACCAGCAGCTTAGCGTCTCGGCAGGGTAACTACGAGCAGTACTTC; j_gene: TRBJ2-7; abundance: -; d_gene: -; v_gene: TRBV13
CDR3aa: CASSETGNYGYTF; CDR3nt: TGCGCCAGCAGCGAAACAGGAAACTATGGCTACACCTTC; j_gene: TRBJ1-2; abundance: -; d_gene: -; v_gene: TRBV5-1
CDR3aa: CASSLDISGGYTDTQYF; CDR3nt: TGTGCCAGCAGCTTGGATATTAGCGGGGGATACACAGATACGCAGTATTTT; j_gene: TRBJ2-3; abundance: -; d_gene: TRBD2; v_gene: TRBV5-5
CDR3aa: CASSFRTPTNEKLFF; CDR3nt: TGTGCCAGCAGCTTTCGGACACCAACTAATGAAAAACTGTTTTTT; j_gene: TRBJ1-4; abundance: -; d_gene: -; v_gene: TRBV13
CDR3aa: CASSEEVPSPGQHSYSNQPQHF; CDR3nt: TGTGCCAGCAGTGAAGAAGTACCAAGTCCGGGACAACATTCATATAGCAATCAGCCCCAGCATTTT; j_gene: TRBJ1-5; abundance: -; d_gene: -; v_gene: TRBV6-1
CDR3aa: CASGLQGIGEKLFF; CDR3nt: TGTGCTAGTGGTTTGCAGGGGATCGGTGAAAAACTGTTTTTT; j_gene: TRBJ1-4; abundance: -; d_gene: -; v_gene: TRBV12-5
CDR3aa: CSVETGEAFF; CDR3nt: TGCAGCGTTGAAACCGGGGAAGCTTTCTTT; j_gene: TRBJ1-1; abundance: -; d_gene: -; v_gene: TRBV29-1
CDR3aa: CASSFGPGNTIYF; CDR3nt: TGCGCCAGCAGCTTCGGGCCTGGAAACACCATATATTTT; j_gene: TRBJ1-3; abundance: -; d_gene: -; v_gene: TRBV5-1
CDR3aa: CASSNYRDLAGDTQYF; CDR3nt: TGCGCCAGCAGTAACTACAGGGACCTAGCGGGGGATACGCAGTATTTT; j_gene: TRBJ2-3; abundance: -; d_gene: TRBD2; v_gene: TRBV10-1
CDR3aa: CASIGVGSLTGSTEAFF; CDR3nt: TGTGCCAGCATTGGGGTGGGCAGCTTAACCGGGAGCACTGAAGCTTTCTTT; j_gene: TRBJ1-1; abundance: -; d_gene: -; v_gene: TRBV27
CDR3aa: CASSLRGTYGYTF; CDR3nt: TGTGCCAGCAGCCTGAGGGGTACCTATGGCTACACCTTC; j_gene: TRBJ1-2; abundance: -; d_gene: -; v_gene: TRBV11-3